What follows describes a single T cell receptor (beta chain). This specimen belongs to a study of cytomegalovirus exposure and HLA in healthy donors. It was with 60 Vbeta and 13 Jbeta primers that the PCR ran. This table comes from immunoSEQ multiplex PCR, and its TCRdb copy is limited to in-frame clones, with some not included. This table lists just over 150,000 clones. This clonotype originated in a man aged 25-45 years in good health and CMV-seronegative. The specimen sequenced was PBMCs.

The CDR3 spells CASQRENTEAFF. The CDR3, as DNA: TGCGCCAGCCAGCGAGAGAACACTGAAGCTTTCTTT. V gene TRBV5-1 combines with J gene TRBJ1-1; no clear D gene. Germline V lookup: CDR1 SGHRS, CDR2 YFSETQ. Trimming removed 7 bases from V and 1 base from J, with 8 bases in between. The length of the CDR3 is 12 residues.